The rows below give T cell receptor beta chains drawn from one sample of a study of blood T cell repertoires in COVID-19. Clones were sequenced by immunoSEQ multiplex PCR, and TCRdb holds only the in-frame ones, with some missing. In the table there are about 180,000 clones, 84% of which are singletons. Sequenced material: PBMCs or T cells enriched from blood (not recorded which). The source of these receptors is a man aged 50 to 59 who had recovered from COVID-19. Both conserved end residues are trimmed from each CDR3.

j_call	v_call	cdr3_aa
TRBJ2-5	TRBV10-1	ASSPGGWETQY
TRBJ2-4	TRBV5-8	ASSLAGKGLAKNIQY
TRBJ2-7	TRBV20-1	SATRQYEQY
TRBJ1-6	TRBV27	ASSLQGSPLH
TRBJ1-6	TRBV18	ASSPLGGANNSPLH
TRBJ1-1	TRBV3-1/TRBV3-2	ASSQAGTITEAF
TRBJ2-1	TRBV6-5	ASSWRRPSGNEQF
TRBJ1-1	TRBV6-4	ASSERGMNTEAF
TRBJ1-2	TRBV7-2	ASSLVRTGVIGGYT
TRBJ2-1	TRBV11-2	ASSARTSGGASSYNEQF
TRBJ1-5	TRBV5-5	ASSWGSGTGNQPQH
TRBJ2-1	TRBV5-1	ASSRGTANNEQF
TRBJ1-4	TRBV5-4	ASSLRGMRGEKLF
TRBJ1-3	TRBV27	ASRDRGGNTIY
TRBJ1-1	TRBV30	AWSVFSGLNTEAF
TRBJ1-1	TRBV10-3	AISDQSRTGVGTEAF
TRBJ2-5	TRBV16	ASSRGTAKETQY
TRBJ2-7	TRBV7-9	ASRHTGTGGYEQY
TRBJ1-2	TRBV27	ASRKQGGGYGYT
TRBJ2-3	TRBV29-1	SVVRVFGTDTQY
TRBJ1-5	TRBV18	ASSKGTGGNQPQH
TRBJ1-2	TRBV29-1	SVGENGYT
TRBJ2-2	TRBV6-1	ASSEGQGSGELF
TRBJ1-2	TRBV5-5	ASSLRYGYT
TRBJ2-1	TRBV30	AWKATGGFDEQF
TRBJ1-1	TRBV29-1	SVGQGATEAF